This passage covers 22 T cell receptor beta chains from one sample sequenced in a study of blood T cell repertoires in COVID-19. The method was immunoSEQ multiplex PCR; TCRdb's version includes in-frame clones alone and lacks a portion of them. The sample carries some 200,000 clones, roughly four fifths recorded once. The source material was peripheral blood. These receptors originate from a woman between 55 and 75 years old with acute or convalescent COVID-19.

This chain links TRBV29-1 with TRBJ2-3; 11 bases agree with TRBD2. The J segment lost 5 bases and the V segment lost 8 bases, leaving 9 bases of the junction unmatched. CDR3 length equals 14 residues. Germline lookup yields CDR1 SQVTM and CDR2 ANQGSEA. CDR3 DNA: TGCAGCACAGTAGCGGGGGGGCCTAGAGATACGCAGTATTTT. It is translated as CSTVAGGPRDTQYF.

This chain connects TRBV7-8 to TRBJ2-3; 8 bases map to TRBD2. This CDR3 is 13 amino acids long. Germline V lookup: CDR1 SGHVS, CDR2 FQNEAQ. Losses at the gene ends were 3 bases for V and 13 bases for J; bases not matched to a gene: 9. This CDR3 reads CASSLESGGPKYF. In DNA, the CDR3 is TGTGCCAGCAGCTTGGAAAGCGGGGGCCCGAAGTATTTT.

This clone was picked up a small number of times. The chain employs TRBV19 and TRBJ1-4; D gene ambiguous. The germline V gene encodes CDR1 LNHDA and CDR2 SQIVND (reference sequence). The germline V and J ends were trimmed by 2 bases and 7 bases, with 11 bases remaining between them. There are 14 residues in the CDR3. For the CDR3, the DNA is TGTGCCAGTAGTATATTTGGCAGTATTGAAAAACTGTTTTTT. It yields the protein CASSIFGSIEKLFF.

The chain recombines TRBV5-8 with TRBJ2-7; 10 bases agree with TRBD1. This CDR3 spans 15 amino acids. The ends lost 0 bases at V and 5 bases at J; junction bases unmatched: 5. Germline loops: CDR1 SGHTS, CDR2 YDEGEE. The CDR3 protein is CASSLVGQGGHEQYF. CDR3 nucleotide sequence: TGTGCCAGCAGCTTGGTTGGACAGGGGGGACACGAGCAGTACTTC.

The rearrangement joins TRBV2 to TRBJ1-5; D is possibly TRBD1 (5 bases). This CDR3 is built from 12 residues. Trimming took off 4 bases at V and 12 bases at J, with 13 bases between the two ends. CDR1 is SNHLY, CDR2 FYNNEI, per germline. The CDR3 reads CASSGDSQVQHF. The CDR3 coding sequence is TGTGCCAGCAGTGGGGACTCACAGGTCCAGCATTTT.

This CDR3 is CASSPGALNTEAFF. The CDR3 nucleotides are TGCGCCAGCAGCCCAGGGGCCCTGAACACTGAAGCTTTCTTT. This sequence joins TRBV4-1 and TRBJ1-1; D possibly corresponds to TRBD1 (6 bases). The V gene's germline CDR1 is MGHRA and CDR2 YSYEKL. The CDR3 runs to 14 residues. Trimming took 4 bases from V and 0 from J, leaving 9 bases between them.

The chain links TRBV28 to TRBJ2-1; the match to TRBD2 covers 7 bases. This CDR3 spans 14 amino acids. CDR1 is MDHEN and CDR2 is SYDVKM in the germline V gene. After removal of 5 bases from V and 4 bases from J, the junction contained 5 bases not matched to a gene. CDR3 protein: CASSRSGRYNEQFF. The CDR3 DNA sequence: TGTGCCAGCAGTCGTAGCGGGCGTTACAATGAGCAGTTCTTC.

V gene TRBV30 combines with J gene TRBJ1-1; D not certain. The CDR3 has 12 residues. V was clipped by 2 bases and J by 5 bases, with 9 bases between them. Germline CDR1 GTSNPN, CDR2 SVGIG (reference sequence). The chain's CDR3 is CAWSPGLTEAFF. The CDR3 DNA reads as TGTGCCTGGAGTCCGGGTTTGACTGAAGCTTTCTTT.

The chain employs TRBV6-1 and TRBJ1-1; tentatively, D is TRBD1 (6 bases). Germline V gene sequence: CDR1 MNHNS, CDR2 SASEGT. Trimming cost V 2 bases and J 6 bases, with 16 bases left between them. The CDR3 is made up of 15 amino acids. CDR3 DNA sequence: TGTGCCAGCAGTGAACACCCGAACAGGGCCCCTGAAGCTTTCTTT. Translated: CASSEHPNRAPEAFF.

The chain has TRBV30 and TRBJ1-4; a possible D gene is TRBD1 (6 bases). The V and J ends lost 0 bases and 0 bases respectively, with 8 bases between them. CDR1 is GTSNPN and CDR2 is SVGIG in the germline V gene (reference sequence). CDR3 length equals 15 residues. The CDR3 DNA follows: TGTGCCTGGAGTGTACAGGGTGCAACTAATGAAAAACTGTTTTTT. The encoded protein is CAWSVQGATNEKLFF.

V usage is TRBV29-1 and J usage is TRBJ2-3; D possibly corresponds to TRBD1 (5 bases). The CDR3 runs 12 residues. Trimming took 6 bases from V and 5 from J, leaving 12 bases between them. Germline-derived CDR1 and CDR2 are SQVTM and ANQGSEA. The CDR3 DNA reads as TGCAGCGTGGGGCAGAAGAGAGATACGCAGTATTTT. Its protein product is CSVGQKRDTQYF.

The V call is TRBV11-2, the J call TRBJ2-1; 8 bases agree with TRBD1. Trimming at V came to 5 bases and at J to 6 bases, leaving 15 bases not matched to a gene. The CDR3 runs 17 residues. Germline loops: CDR1 SGHAT, CDR2 FQNNGV. The CDR3 reads CASSTRKRQGIGNEQFF. The CDR3, as DNA: TGTGCCAGCAGCACGCGAAAACGACAGGGGATTGGCAATGAGCAGTTCTTC.

The rearrangement joins TRBV12-3 or TRBV12-4 to TRBJ1-2, with D possibly being TRBD1 (6 bases). The CDR3 loop spans 13 amino acids. V gave up 5 bases and J gave up 8 bases, with 15 bases separating them. The CDR3 reads CASSINRASGYTF. The CDR3 bases are TGTGCCAGCAGTATAAACAGGGCCAGCGGCTACACCTTC.

This chain's CDR3 is CASSAFDRPYGYTF. As DNA, the CDR3 is TGTGCCAGCAGTGCTTTTGACAGGCCCTATGGCTACACCTTC. This chain connects TRBV25-1 to TRBJ1-2; D may be TRBD1 (6 bases). The CDR3 sequence is 14 residues long. The germline V and J ends were trimmed by 4 bases and 4 bases, with 13 bases remaining between them. From germline, CDR1 is MGHDK and CDR2 SYGVNS.

The chain links TRBV6-4 to TRBJ1-1; D may be TRBD1 (6 bases). The V end was cut by 9 bases, the J end by 5 bases, with 19 bases between. The CDR3 extends over 14 amino acids. CDR1 and CDR2 from the germline V gene are MRHNA and SNTAGT. The CDR3 spells CARTTGLRGTEAFF. The CDR3 nucleotides are TGTGCCAGAACCACCGGACTGAGGGGGACTGAAGCTTTCTTT.

V is TRBV4-2 and J is TRBJ2-2, with TRBD2 matching 8 bases. The V gene end was trimmed by 2 bases and the J gene end by 2 bases; junction bases not matched to a gene: 19. In germline, CDR1 is LGHNA, CDR2 YNFKEQ. The CDR3 has 21 amino acids. In nucleotides, the CDR3 is TGTGCCAGCAGCCAATACTCTGTGGGAATAAGCGGGGGCCGAAACACCGGGGAGCTGTTTTTT. It is translated as CASSQYSVGISGGRNTGELFF.

This clone was seen more than once but under ten times. This chain links TRBV10-3 with TRBJ1-5; D gene ambiguous. Germline values: CDR1 ENHRY, CDR2 SYGVKD. The CDR3 has 14 amino acids. Trimming took 3 bases from V and 11 from J, leaving 17 bases between them. The CDR3 protein is CAISDPTSSRAQHF. The CDR3 DNA sequence: TGTGCCATCAGTGACCCCACATCTTCGAGGGCCCAGCATTTT.

The chain links TRBV18 to TRBJ1-2; D gene ambiguous. Trimming removed 1 base at V and 2 bases at J, with 11 bases between. The germline V gene encodes CDR1 KGHSH and CDR2 LQKENI. The CDR3 runs 15 residues. CDR3 DNA sequence: TGTGCCAGCTCACCACTACAGTACCAAAACTATGGCTACACCTTC. It translates to CASSPLQYQNYGYTF. The full variable domain, in which reference TRBV18 and TRBJ1-2 provide the parts outside the CDR3, is NAGVMQNPRHLVRRRGQEARLRCSPMKGHSHVYWYRQLPEEGLKFMVYLQKENIIDESGMPKERFSAEFPKEGPSILRIQQVVRGDSAAYFCASSPLQYQNYGYTFGSGTRLTVV.

The chain uses TRBV5-1 and TRBJ2-5; no reliable D call. The V end was cut by 4 bases, the J end by 6 bases, with 10 bases between. Germline values: CDR1 SGHRS, CDR2 YFSETQ. This CDR3 comprises 12 residues. The CDR3 here is CASSAHSQTQYF. The CDR3 nucleotides are TGCGCCAGCAGCGCCCACTCACAGACCCAGTACTTC. Using reference TRBV5-1 and TRBJ2-5 for the parts outside the CDR3, the full variable domain is KAGVTQTPRYLIKTRGQQVTLSCSPISGHRSVSWYQQTPGQGLQFLFEYFSETQRNKGNFPGRFSGRQFSNSRSEMNVSTLELGDSALYLCASSAHSQTQYFGPGTRLLVL.

The chain is built from TRBV28 and TRBJ1-3; 7 bases line up with TRBD1. In germline, CDR1 is MDHEN, CDR2 SYDVKM. The J segment lost 1 base and the V segment lost 6 bases, leaving 9 bases of the junction unmatched. CDR3 length: 16 amino acids. CDR3 in DNA: TGTGCCAGCAGCCCCGGCGGGACAGCTTCTGGAAACACCATATATTTT. Encoded protein: CASSPGGTASGNTIYF.

This sequence joins TRBV6-5 and TRBJ1-2; D remains ambiguous. The ends were cut back, 8 bases at V and 2 bases at J, with 9 bases in the middle. The CDR3 length is 12 residues. CDR1 and CDR2 (germline): MNHEY, SVGAGI. DNA of the CDR3: TGTGCCAGCGTGCACACGAACTATGGCTACACCTTC. Amino acid sequence: CASVHTNYGYTF.

This clone has only a few counts. This sequence joins TRBV28 and TRBJ1-1, with D uncertain. V was shortened by 2 bases and J by 3 bases, with 7 bases between the two germline ends. The CDR3 has 13 residues. The germline V gene encodes CDR1 MDHEN and CDR2 SYDVKM. The CDR3 nucleotides read TGTGCCAGCAGTTTACTAGCTTACACTGAAGCTTTCTTT. Its translation is CASSLLAYTEAFF.